One sample yielded the 15 T cell receptor beta chains listed below, sequenced in a study of blood T cell repertoires in COVID-19. The repertoire was sequenced with immunoSEQ multiplex PCR; TCRdb's copy has only in-frame clones and lacks some. The sample records approximately 400,000 clones, about 91% being singletons. The source material was peripheral blood. Source of these receptors: a woman in her fifties or sixties with COVID-19, enrolled during active disease.

This chain connects TRBV6-5 to TRBJ1-6; D may be TRBD1 (6 bases). This CDR3 has 15 residues. Germline V gene data show CDR1 as MNHEY and CDR2 as SVGAGI. Trimming removed 6 bases from V and 9 bases from J, with 18 bases in between. The chain's CDR3 is CASSPSAGGLSPLHF. DNA of the CDR3: TGTGCCAGCAGCCCCTCCGCGGGGGGGCTTTCACCCCTCCACTTT.

The gene calls are TRBV19 and TRBJ2-5, with 8 bases that match TRBD1. V lost 5 bases to trimming and J lost 3 bases; unmatched junction nucleotides: 2. Germline V gene lookup returns CDR1 LNHDA and CDR2 SQIVND (reference sequence). CDR3 length: 13 amino acids. The CDR3 region has the DNA TGTGCCAGTAGTTCGGACAGGGAAGAGACCCAGTACTTC. Protein: CASSSDREETQYF.

This chain joins TRBV5-1 and TRBJ2-6; a weak D match, TRBD1 (6 bases). V shed 1 base and J shed 2 bases, with 16 bases lying between them. The CDR3 is made up of 18 amino acids. Germline loops: CDR1 SGHRS, CDR2 YFSETQ. Here the CDR3 DNA reads TGCGCCAGCAGCTTGTATAACGACAGGAACACTGGGGCCAACGTCCTGACTTTC. This encodes CASSLYNDRNTGANVLTF.

This chain connects TRBV5-5 to TRBJ1-1; 7 nucleotides line up with TRBD1. The germline V gene has CDR1 SGHKS and CDR2 YYEKEE (reference sequence). The CDR3 spans 14 residues. With V trimmed by 3 bases and J by 1 base, 3 bases remained unmatched. The CDR3 nucleotides read TGTGCCAGCAGCTATTGGGACAGGAACACTGAAGCTTTCTTT. As protein: CASSYWDRNTEAFF.

The chain links TRBV13 to TRBJ1-4; no firm D call. V was clipped by 4 bases and J by 0 bases, with 15 bases between them. This CDR3 has 17 amino acids. The germline CDR1 and CDR2 sequences are PRHDT and FYEKMQ (reference sequence). CDR3: CASSSGAGRPTNEKLFF. The CDR3 region has the DNA TGTGCCAGCAGCTCAGGTGCGGGGAGACCAACTAATGAAAAACTGTTTTTT. Supplemented by reference TRBV13 and TRBJ1-4, the full variable domain reads AAGVIQSPRHLIKEKRETATLKCYPIPRHDTVYWYQQGPGQDPQFLISFYEKMQSDKGSIPDRFSAQQFSDYHSELNMSSLELGDSALYFCASSSGAGRPTNEKLFFGSGTQLSVL.

This clone has a single count. In DNA, the CDR3 is TGTGCCAGCAGTTTAGTGGACAGGGCCTACGAGCAGTACTTC. Translation gives CASSLVDRAYEQYF. This chain joins TRBV27 and TRBJ2-7, with TRBD1 matching over 8 bases. V lost 2 bases to trimming and J lost 2 bases; unmatched junction nucleotides: 2. CDR1 is MNHEY and CDR2 is SMNVEV in the germline V gene (reference sequence). This CDR3 spans 14 amino acids.

The rearrangement joins TRBV30 to TRBJ1-1, with D uncertain. The CDR3 runs to 13 residues. Trimming left V 1 base short and J 5 bases short, with 11 bases between. Germline assignment: CDR1 GTSNPN and CDR2 SVGIG (reference sequence). CDR3 residues: CAWSGNRWTEAFF. CDR3 coding DNA: TGTGCCTGGAGTGGGAACAGATGGACTGAAGCTTTCTTT.

The V call is TRBV6-5, the J call TRBJ1-1, with 7 nucleotides matching TRBD1. The CDR3 consists of 12 residues. J was trimmed by 8 bases and V by 3 bases; bases with no gene match: 3. CDR1 is MNHEY and CDR2 is SVGAGI in the germline V gene. In DNA, the CDR3 is TGTGCCAGCAGTTATGTCAGGGGGGAAGCTTTCTTT. Translation gives CASSYVRGEAFF.

The chain couples TRBV24-1 to TRBJ2-5; 7 bases agree with TRBD1. The CDR3 length is 15 residues. V lost 5 bases and J lost 5; bases outside the gene matches: 10. Germline values: CDR1 KGHDR, CDR2 SFDVKD. CDR3 DNA: TGTGCCACCAGTGTGGCGTCAGGGGGTAGGGAGACCCAGTACTTC. Amino acids: CATSVASGGRETQYF.

This chain links TRBV7-8 with TRBJ2-1; 9 bases agree with TRBD1. CDR1 and CDR2 (germline): SGHVS, FQNEAQ. With 4 bases clipped from V and 8 bases from J, the junction kept 12 bases outside the gene matches. This CDR3 has 16 residues. This CDR3 reads CASSSQTGTGFDEQFF. CDR3 in DNA: TGTGCCAGCAGCTCCCAAACCGGGACAGGGTTCGATGAGCAGTTCTTC.

The rearrangement uses TRBV5-1 and TRBJ2-1; 8 positions agree with TRBD1. Germline V CDR1 and CDR2: SGHRS, YFSETQ. V was clipped by 4 bases and J by 6 bases; unmatched bases: 6. The CDR3 runs to 14 residues. This chain's CDR3 is CASSKGQVTNEQFF. The CDR3 DNA is TGCGCCAGCAGCAAGGGACAGGTTACCAATGAGCAGTTCTTC.

The chain employs TRBV5-1 and TRBJ2-7; 13 bases agree with TRBD2. In germline, CDR1 is SGHRS, CDR2 YFSETQ. J was trimmed by 4 bases and V by 4 bases; bases with no gene match: 5. There are 15 residues in the CDR3. CDR3 residues: CASSQLAGGSYEQYF. For the CDR3, the DNA is TGCGCCAGCAGCCAACTAGCGGGGGGGTCTTACGAGCAGTACTTC. The full variable domain, in which reference TRBV5-1 and TRBJ2-7 provide the parts outside the CDR3, is KAGVTQTPRYLIKTRGQQVTLSCSPISGHRSVSWYQQTPGQGLQFLFEYFSETQRNKGNFPGRFSGRQFSNSRSEMNVSTLELGDSALYLCASSQLAGGSYEQYFGPGTRLTVT.

Written as DNA, the CDR3 is TGTGCCAGCAGCTTGGCCCCCGGGGGCATTCAGTACTTC. This sequence encodes CASSLAPGGIQYF. V gene TRBV5-6 combines with J gene TRBJ2-4; tentative D call: TRBD2 (6 bases). The V and J ends lost 0 bases and 9 bases respectively, with 10 bases between them. Germline lookup yields CDR1 SGHDT and CDR2 YYEEEE. This CDR3 has 13 amino acids.

This clone was seen a single time. The V and J genes are TRBV28 and TRBJ1-2, with 10 positions matching TRBD1. CDR3 length equals 18 residues. Unmatched junction bases numbered 18, after V lost 6 bases and J lost 5 bases. Germline CDR1 reads MDHEN; CDR2 reads SYDVKM. This chain's CDR3 is CASRLTNIPGQGMYGYTF. The CDR3 DNA sequence: TGTGCCAGCAGACTAACGAATATTCCGGGACAGGGGATGTATGGCTACACCTTC.

The CDR3 bases are TGTGCCTGGAGTGCGAGGGTCGGTCAGCCCCAGCATTTT. Encoded protein: CAWSARVGQPQHF. J is TRBJ1-5 and V is TRBV30; D call uncertain. This CDR3 has 13 residues. From germline, CDR1 is GTSNPN and CDR2 SVGIG (reference sequence). V was clipped by 1 base and J by 6 bases, with 10 bases between them.